The 16 T cell receptor beta chains given below trace back to one sample, sequenced in a study of blood T cell repertoires in COVID-19. TCRdb's copy holds only in-frame clones and misses some; the assay was immunoSEQ multiplex PCR. The sample carries 67,000 or so clones, about four fifths recorded once. Sequenced input: peripheral blood. Receptors originate from a man between 70 and 80 years old with acute or convalescent COVID-19.

V gene TRBV30 combines with J gene TRBJ1-1, with D possibly being TRBD1 (5 bases). The V gene lost 1 base and the J gene lost 1 base, with 7 bases spanning the gap. Germline CDR1 reads GTSNPN; CDR2 reads SVGIG (reference sequence). CDR3 length: 13 amino acids. The CDR3, as DNA: TGTGCCTGGAGTGGAACAGGGAACACTGAAGCTTTCTTT. Translation gives CAWSGTGNTEAFF.

The chain has TRBV20-1 and TRBJ2-1, with 11 bases matching TRBD2. Germline V lookup: CDR1 DFQATT, CDR2 SNEGSKA (reference sequence). This CDR3 comprises 15 residues. V lost 3 bases and J lost 3; bases outside the gene matches: 4. CDR3 in DNA: TGCAGTGCTAGTGAACTAGCGGGAGTCTACAATGAGCAGTTCTTC. As protein: CSASELAGVYNEQFF.

This chain uses TRBV19 with TRBJ1-2; no reliable D call. Deletions cut 3 bases from V and 0 bases from J, with 17 bases between. Germline V gene sequence: CDR1 LNHDA, CDR2 SQIVND (reference sequence). This CDR3 contains 17 residues. CDR3 nucleotide sequence: TGTGCCAGTAGTATGGCTTTTTGGACGGGGTCTAACTATGGCTACACCTTC. It specifies CASSMAFWTGSNYGYTF.

This clone was found once. The chain couples TRBV7-2 to TRBJ1-2, with TRBD1 identical over 9 bases. Germline CDR1 and CDR2: SGHTA and FQGNSA. Germline trimming cut 0 bases from V and 2 bases from J; bases unmatched to any gene: 1. CDR3 length: 15 amino acids. CDR3 DNA: TGTGCCAGCAGCTTAGCGACAGGGGGGAACTATGGCTACACCTTC. It yields the protein CASSLATGGNYGYTF.

The chain couples TRBV10-1 to TRBJ1-1; possibly TRBD1 for D (6 bases). Per the germline V gene, CDR1 is WNHNN and CDR2 is SYGVQD (reference sequence). There are 13 residues in the CDR3. With 2 bases removed from V and 4 bases from J, the gap between germline ends came to 8 bases. The CDR3 DNA reads as TGCGCCAGCAGTGAGGCAGGGGCCACTGAAGCTTTCTTT. Translated: CASSEAGATEAFF.

This chain links TRBV19 with TRBJ2-3; 11 nucleotides match TRBD2. The germline V gene has CDR1 LNHDA and CDR2 SQIVND (reference sequence). CDR3 size: 15 residues. After removal of 6 bases from V and 2 bases from J, the junction contained 4 bases not matched to a gene. The CDR3 spells CASRTSGVLTDTQYF. Here the CDR3 DNA reads TGTGCCAGTAGGACTAGCGGGGTTCTCACAGATACGCAGTATTTT.

This clone was counted only a few times. The chain is built from TRBV2 and TRBJ2-5; a possible D gene is TRBD1 (5 bases). Germline CDR1 SNHLY, CDR2 FYNNEI. CDR3 length equals 14 residues. With 5 bases removed from V and 2 bases from J, the gap between germline ends came to 12 bases. The CDR3 here is CASSSDRDQETQYF. The CDR3 region has the DNA TGTGCCAGCAGTTCTGACAGAGATCAAGAGACCCAGTACTTC. The variable domain in full, with the rest retrieved from reference TRBV2 and TRBJ2-5, is EPEVTQTPSHQVTQMGQEVILRCVPISNHLYFYWYRQILGQKVEFLVSFYNNEISEKSEIFDDQFSVERPDGSNFTLKIRSTKLEDSAMYFCASSSDRDQETQYFGPGTRLLVL.

The rearrangement joins TRBV19 to TRBJ2-1; the D gene is possibly TRBD2 (6 bases). Germline loops: CDR1 LNHDA, CDR2 SQIVND (reference sequence). The CDR3 loop spans 14 amino acids. V was shortened by 2 bases and J by 7 bases, with 12 bases between the two germline ends. The CDR3 bases are TGTGCCAGTAGTATACGAGGGAGGTTTAATGAGCAGTTCTTC. Its protein is CASSIRGRFNEQFF.

The V and J genes are TRBV5-6 and TRBJ2-3; D ambiguous. V was trimmed by 3 bases and J by 2 bases, leaving 19 bases between them. Looked up from germline, CDR1 is SGHDT and CDR2 is YYEEEE. This CDR3 is 17 amino acids long. CDR3 amino acids: CASSSGHRLKVTDTQYF. The CDR3 DNA sequence: TGTGCCAGCAGCTCTGGTCATCGACTGAAGGTCACAGATACGCAGTATTTT. Using reference TRBV5-6 and TRBJ2-3 for the parts outside the CDR3, the full variable domain is DAGVTQSPTHLIKTRGQQVTLRCSPKSGHDTVSWYQQALGQGPQFIFQYYEEEERQRGNFPDRFSGHQFPNYSSELNVNALLLGDSALYLCASSSGHRLKVTDTQYFGPGTRLTVL.

V gene TRBV11-2 combines with J gene TRBJ2-5, with D possibly being TRBD1 (6 bases). V was trimmed by 6 bases and J by 2 bases, leaving 13 bases between them. The CDR3 runs to 14 residues. Germline V CDR1 and CDR2: SGHAT, FQNNGV. In DNA, the CDR3 is TGTGCCAGCAGTCGAGACAGGACACAAGAGACCCAGTACTTC. Encoded protein: CASSRDRTQETQYF.

J is TRBJ2-7 and V is TRBV5-6; D is ambiguous. This CDR3 is built from 16 residues. CDR1 is SGHDT and CDR2 is YYEEEE in the germline V gene. V lost 2 bases and J lost 0, with 15 bases in between. CDR3 in DNA: TGTGCCAGCAGCTTAGATCCCCTAGATACCTCCTACGAGCAGTACTTC. Translation: CASSLDPLDTSYEQYF.

V gene TRBV7-2 combines with J gene TRBJ2-3, with 7 positions matching TRBD1. Germline trimming cut 1 base from V and 2 bases from J; bases unmatched to any gene: 3. The CDR3 length is 15 residues. Germline V lookup: CDR1 SGHTA, CDR2 FQGNSA. The chain's CDR3 is CASSLEGAYTDTQYF. CDR3 coding DNA: TGTGCCAGCAGCTTAGAGGGGGCCTACACAGATACGCAGTATTTT.

The chain is built from TRBV7-3 and TRBJ2-1; 9 nucleotides agree with TRBD2. The CDR3 has 14 residues. From germline, CDR1 is SGHTA and CDR2 FQGTGA. Unmatched junction bases numbered 2, after V lost 0 bases and J lost 8 bases. The CDR3 DNA sequence: TGTGCCAGCAGCTTAACGACTAGCGGTGATGAGCAGTTCTTC. Translating it yields CASSLTTSGDEQFF.

CDR3 amino acids: CASSTQETQYF. The CDR3, as DNA: TGTGCCAGTAGTACTCAAGAGACCCAGTACTTC. The V and J genes are TRBV19 and TRBJ2-5; D is uncertain. The V end was cut by 4 bases, the J end by 2 bases, with 2 bases between. Germline CDR1 reads LNHDA; CDR2 reads SQIVND (reference sequence). The CDR3 has 11 amino acids.

This chain joins TRBV3-1 (or the pseudogene TRBV3-2) and TRBJ2-7; D unresolved. The CDR3 is made up of 15 amino acids. Germline V CDR1 and CDR2: LGHDT, YNNKEL (reference sequence). V lost 0 bases to trimming and J lost 7 bases, with 16 bases between them. CDR3 DNA: TGTGCCAGCAGCCAAGATACAATAGGTGGGCGTGAGCAGTACTTC. It yields the protein CASSQDTIGGREQYF.

The V and J genes are TRBV27 and TRBJ1-1, with TRBD1 matching over 12 bases. Unmatched junction bases numbered 5, after V lost 5 bases and J lost 1 base. The germline V gene encodes CDR1 MNHEY and CDR2 SMNVEV (reference sequence). The CDR3 sequence is 16 residues long. CDR3 residues: CASSPPGQGANTEAFF. CDR3 in DNA: TGTGCCAGCAGTCCCCCGGGACAGGGGGCGAACACTGAAGCTTTCTTT.